The 17 T cell receptor beta chains below were found in one sample sequenced in a study of T cell responses to AZD1222 COVID-19 vaccine. The data were produced by immunoSEQ multiplex PCR, yet TCRdb's version contains in-frame clones alone and is incomplete. The sample includes some 130,000 clones, about 91% of them seen just once. Sample: peripheral blood, taken 28 days after the second AZD1222 dose. The receptors were gathered from an adult who received the AZD1222 COVID-19 vaccine.

This sequence joins TRBV5-4 and TRBJ2-4; 9 nucleotides line up with TRBD2. The CDR3 length is 17 residues. Trimming at V came to 4 bases and at J to 7 bases, leaving 15 bases not matched to a gene. Germline assignment: CDR1 SGHNT and CDR2 YYREEE (reference sequence). CDR3 sequence reads: CASSLRGGSGLGNIQYF. The CDR3, as DNA: TGTGCCAGCAGCCTGCGGGGGGGTAGCGGCCTAGGGAACATTCAGTACTTC.

This chain uses TRBV4-2 with TRBJ1-2; no definite D call. Trimming took 0 bases from V and 8 from J, leaving 13 bases between them. CDR3 length equals 14 residues. Germline V gene sequence: CDR1 LGHNA, CDR2 YNFKEQ. The CDR3 region is CASSQESNPLGYTF. The CDR3 DNA reads as TGTGCCAGCAGCCAAGAGAGTAACCCACTGGGCTACACCTTC.

This chain uses TRBV6-2 or TRBV6-3 with TRBJ2-7; possibly TRBD1 for D (5 bases). Germline assignment: CDR1 MNHEY and CDR2 SVGEGT. V lost 5 bases to trimming and J lost 1 base, with 18 bases between them. This CDR3 region has 16 residues. The CDR3 loop reads CASSDGQGPVSYEQYV. The CDR3 DNA reads TGTGCCAGCAGTGACGGACAAGGACCGGTTTCCTACGAGCAGTACGTC.

The chain recombines TRBV12-5 with TRBJ1-2; D possibly corresponds to TRBD1 (5 bases). The CDR3 consists of 11 residues. V was cut by 3 bases and J by 7 bases, with 6 bases left in between. Germline loops: CDR1 LGHNT, CDR2 FRNRAP. This CDR3 reads CASGFGAGYTF. The DNA for the CDR3 is TGTGCTAGTGGTTTCGGGGCTGGCTACACCTTC.

The rearrangement uses TRBV12-3 or TRBV12-4 and TRBJ1-6; the D is unclear. V lost 6 bases and J 10 bases, leaving 10 bases between the germline ends. CDR3 length: 12 residues. CDR3 region: CASRNTESPLHF. DNA for the CDR3: TGTGCCAGCAGGAACACGGAATCACCCCTCCACTTT.

The V call is TRBV6-1, the J call TRBJ1-3; D unclear. Trimming stripped 3 bases from V and 0 bases from J, with 12 bases between. Germline V gives CDR1 MNHNS, CDR2 SASEGT. The CDR3 has 16 amino acids. The CDR3 is CASSDPEETSGNTIYF. CDR3 DNA sequence: TGTGCCAGCAGTGACCCGGAAGAAACCTCTGGAAACACCATATATTTT.

A single count supports this clone. The V and J genes are TRBV7-8 and TRBJ1-1; no clear D. The V gene's germline CDR1 is SGHVS and CDR2 FQNEAQ. V lost 4 bases to trimming and J lost 1 base, with 13 bases between them. The CDR3 totals 15 residues. The CDR3 DNA reads as TGTGCCAGCAGCTCAAGGAGGGTCACGAACACTGAAGCTTTCTTT. This gives the protein CASSSRRVTNTEAFF.

The CDR3 is CASSSQGRGDTEAFF. In nucleotides, the CDR3 is TGTGCCAGCAGTTCTCAGGGGCGCGGGGACACTGAAGCTTTCTTT. The chain employs TRBV6-6 and TRBJ1-1, with a tentative D call TRBD1 (6 bases). CDR3 length: 15 residues. V gave up 4 bases and J gave up 3 bases, with 15 bases separating them. The V gene's germline CDR1 is MNHNY and CDR2 SVGAGI (reference sequence).

V and J are TRBV7-2 and TRBJ1-1, with D possibly TRBD1 on 6 matching bases. V was shortened by 1 base and J by 10 bases, with 16 bases between the two germline ends. This CDR3 is built from 14 residues. Germline lookup yields CDR1 SGHTA and CDR2 FQGNSA. The CDR3 is CASSLGGAARVAFF. As DNA, the CDR3 is TGTGCCAGCAGCTTAGGGGGGGCGGCTAGGGTAGCTTTCTTT.

The V and J genes are TRBV19 and TRBJ2-3; D not resolved. The V gene's germline CDR1 is LNHDA and CDR2 SQIVND (reference sequence). Trimming cost V 6 bases and J 0 bases, with 13 bases left between them. This CDR3 spans 15 amino acids. This CDR3 reads CASRPLGFSTDTQYF. The CDR3 region has the DNA TGTGCCAGTAGGCCCCTGGGATTTAGCACAGATACGCAGTATTTT.

V is TRBV4-1 and J is TRBJ2-4, with 10 bases matching TRBD2. The ends lost 1 base at V and 7 bases at J; junction bases unmatched: 4. The CDR3 spans 15 residues. Germline V CDR1 and CDR2: MGHRA, YSYEKL. This chain's CDR3 is CASSQASGGSNIQYF. CDR3 sequence (DNA): TGCGCCAGCAGCCAAGCTAGCGGGGGTTCGAACATTCAGTACTTC.

V gene TRBV2 combines with J gene TRBJ2-1; D is tentatively TRBD1 or TRBD2 (5 bases each). This CDR3 is built from 12 residues. V lost 7 bases and J 3 bases, leaving 7 bases between the germline ends. Germline CDR1 is SNHLY and CDR2 is FYNNEI. CDR3 residues: CASTGGYNEQFF. CDR3 DNA sequence: TGTGCCAGCACTGGGGGCTACAATGAGCAGTTCTTC.

This chain joins TRBV27 and TRBJ2-7; unclear D gene. V was clipped by 6 bases and J by 3 bases, with 9 bases between them. CDR1 is MNHEY, CDR2 SMNVEV, per germline (reference sequence). This CDR3 has 12 residues. CDR3 protein: CASSLHDYEQYV. The CDR3 DNA is TGTGCCAGCAGCCTACATGACTACGAGCAGTACGTC.

The chain uses TRBV4-2 and TRBJ1-5, with unresolved D. Deletions cut 4 bases from V and 0 bases from J, with 10 bases between. The V gene's germline CDR1 is LGHNA and CDR2 YNFKEQ. CDR3 size: 15 residues. In DNA, the CDR3 is TGTGCCAGCAGCCCGGCTGTTTATAGCAATCAGCCCCAGCATTTT. Translation: CASSPAVYSNQPQHF.

The rearrangement joins TRBV25-1 to TRBJ1-4, with TRBD1 identical over 9 bases. This CDR3 spans 12 amino acids. J gave up 8 bases and V 8 bases, and 3 bases lay outside the gene matches. Germline CDR1 and CDR2: MGHDK and SYGVNS. The CDR3 DNA reads as TGTGCCAGCGGGACAGGGTGGGAAAAACTGTTTTTT. It codes for CASGTGWEKLFF.

The CDR3 DNA reads TGTGCCAGCAGCTTATCTCCAACAGGGGAGTACGAGCAGTACTTC. Its translation: CASSLSPTGEYEQYF. The V call is TRBV13, the J call TRBJ2-7; TRBD1 matches 7 bases. J gave up 4 bases and V 2 bases, and 8 bases lay outside the gene matches. The CDR3 consists of 15 residues. Germline V gives CDR1 PRHDT, CDR2 FYEKMQ (reference sequence).

The chain has TRBV5-1 and TRBJ1-3, with D possibly matching TRBD1 (6 bases). Germline CDR1 is SGHRS and CDR2 is YFSETQ. Trimming removed 0 bases at V and 0 bases at J, with 10 bases between. The CDR3 consists of 16 residues. The chain's CDR3 is CASSLVAGASGNTIYF. CDR3 DNA sequence: TGCGCCAGCAGCTTGGTGGCAGGGGCCTCTGGAAACACCATATATTTT.